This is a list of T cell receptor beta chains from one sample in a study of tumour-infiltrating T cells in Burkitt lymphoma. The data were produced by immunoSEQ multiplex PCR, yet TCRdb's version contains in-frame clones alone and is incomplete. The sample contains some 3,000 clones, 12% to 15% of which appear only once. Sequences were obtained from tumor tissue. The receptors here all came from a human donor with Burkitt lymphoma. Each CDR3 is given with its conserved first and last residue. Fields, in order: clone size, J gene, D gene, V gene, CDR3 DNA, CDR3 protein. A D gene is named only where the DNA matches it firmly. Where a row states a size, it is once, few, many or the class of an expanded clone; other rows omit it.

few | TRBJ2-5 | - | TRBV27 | TGTGCCAGCAGTTTATTCCCCCCCGGGGGGCCAGAGACCCAGTACTTC | CASSLFPPGGPETQYF
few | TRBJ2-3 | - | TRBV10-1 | TGCGCCAGCTCAGACCCAGCAGATACGCAGTATTTT | CASSDPADTQYF
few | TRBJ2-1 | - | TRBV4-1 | TGCGCCAGCAGCCCCCTACAGGGATGGGAGCAGTTCTTC | CASSPLQGWEQFF
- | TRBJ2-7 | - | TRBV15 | TGTGCCACCAGCAGAGCGGCAAGGTCCTCCTACGAGCAGTACTTC | CATSRAARSSYEQYF
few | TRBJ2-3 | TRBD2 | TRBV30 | TGTGCCTGGGCTAGCGGGAGAGGGGTGGATACGCAGTATTTT | CAWASGRGVDTQYF
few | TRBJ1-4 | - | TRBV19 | TGTGCCAGTAGTAGATGGGGCGAAAAACTGTTTTTT | CASSRWGEKLFF
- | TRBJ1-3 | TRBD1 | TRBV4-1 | TGCGCCAGCAGCCAAGCAGGGGGCAAATATTTT | CASSQAGGKYF
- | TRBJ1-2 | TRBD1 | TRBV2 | TGTGCCAGCAGCGTGGACAGGTCGGGTGGCTACACCTTC | CASSVDRSGGYTF
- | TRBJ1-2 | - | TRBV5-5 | TGTGCCAGCAGCTACCCGGACCACTATGGCTACACCTTC | CASSYPDHYGYTF
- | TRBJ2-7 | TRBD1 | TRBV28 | TGTGCCAGCAGTTTTCCTACAGGGGGCCCGTACCACGAGCAGTACTTC | CASSFPTGGPYHEQYF
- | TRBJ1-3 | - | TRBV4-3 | TGCGCCAGCAGCCAAGATCTAACAGGGACTGGAAACACCATATATTTT | CASSQDLTGTGNTIYF
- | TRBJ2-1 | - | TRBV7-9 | TGTGCCAGCAGCTTTGTCTACAATGAGCAGTTCTTC | CASSFVYNEQFF
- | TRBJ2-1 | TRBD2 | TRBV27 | TGTGCCAGCAGTCACATAGCGGGAGTGCTCTACAATGAGCAGTTCTTC | CASSHIAGVLYNEQFF
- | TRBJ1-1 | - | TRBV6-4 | TGTGCCAGCAGTGATACAATCAGAAATACTGAAGCTTTCTTT | CASSDTIRNTEAFF
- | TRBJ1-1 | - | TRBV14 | TGTGCCAGCAACCAATCAGGGAATGCTTTCTTT | CASNQSGNAFF
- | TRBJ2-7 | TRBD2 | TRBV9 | TGTGCCAGCAGCGTAGGACTAGCGGGACCACCTTCCTACGAGCAGTACTTC | CASSVGLAGPPSYEQYF
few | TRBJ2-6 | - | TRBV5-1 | TGCGCCAGCAGCGGGAGCTCTGGGGCCAACGTCCTGACTTTC | CASSGSSGANVLTF
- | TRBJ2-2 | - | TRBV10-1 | TGCGCCAGCAGTTGGCTTAGGGCCGGGGAGCTGTTTTTT | CASSWLRAGELFF
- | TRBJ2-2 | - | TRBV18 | TGTGCCAGCTCACCACAGGGACGGAGAAACACCGGGGAGCTGTTTTTT | CASSPQGRRNTGELFF
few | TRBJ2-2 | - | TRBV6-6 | TGTGCCAGCACAAGACAGGGAGGCGCCGGGGAGCTGTTTTTT | CASTRQGGAGELFF
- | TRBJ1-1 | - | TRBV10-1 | TGCGCCAGCAGTGATTCAGGGAACACTGAAGCTTTCTTT | CASSDSGNTEAFF
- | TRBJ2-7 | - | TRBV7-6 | TGTGCCAGCAGCCGATCTAACATCCGGGATATTTACGAGCAGTACTTC | CASSRSNIRDIYEQYF
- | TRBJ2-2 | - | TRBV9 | TGTGCCAGCAGCGGAGATCCCGGGGAGCTGTTTTTT | CASSGDPGELFF
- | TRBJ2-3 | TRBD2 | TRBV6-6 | TGTGCCAGCAGGCAGCTAGCGGGAGGGCCAGATACGCAGTATTTT | CASRQLAGGPDTQYF
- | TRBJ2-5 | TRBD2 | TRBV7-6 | TGTGCCAGCAGCTTAGCGAGGCTAGCGGGAGGGAAAGAGACCCAGTACTTC | CASSLARLAGGKETQYF
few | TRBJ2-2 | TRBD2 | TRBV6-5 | TGTGCCAGCGGGCTAGCGGGGACCACCGGGGAGCTGTTTTTT | CASGLAGTTGELFF
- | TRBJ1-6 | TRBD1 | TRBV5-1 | TGCGTCAGCAGCTTTCAGGGGGAAAATTCACCCCTCCACTTT | CVSSFQGENSPLHF
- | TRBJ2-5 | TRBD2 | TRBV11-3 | TGTGCCAGCAGCCCCGGACTAGCGGGAGGAAGAGAGACCCAGTACTTC | CASSPGLAGGRETQYF
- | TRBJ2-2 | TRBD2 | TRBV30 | TGTGCCTGGAGTGTACTAGCGGGAGACACCGGGGAGCTGTTTTTT | CAWSVLAGDTGELFF
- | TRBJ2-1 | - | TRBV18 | TGTGCCAGCTCACCTCTTGAAGGGACTCCCTACAATGAGCAGTTCTTC | CASSPLEGTPYNEQFF
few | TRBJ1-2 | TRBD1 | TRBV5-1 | TGCGCCAGCAGCTCCCGGGTCGGGACAGACGATAACTATGGCTACACCTTC | CASSSRVGTDDNYGYTF
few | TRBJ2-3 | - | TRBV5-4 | TGTGCCAGCACCCACATAGGACTGGGGGGAGAAGATACGCAGTATTTT | CASTHIGLGGEDTQYF
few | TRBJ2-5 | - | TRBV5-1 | TGCGCCAGCAGCTTGACCGGAGTTCTGCGAGAGACCCAGTACTTC | CASSLTGVLRETQYF
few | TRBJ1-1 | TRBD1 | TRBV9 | TGTGCCAGCAGCGTCGGGACAGGAAACACTGAAGCTTTCTTT | CASSVGTGNTEAFF
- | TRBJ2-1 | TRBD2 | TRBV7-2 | TGTGCCAGCAGCTTAGAGACTAGCGGGAGTCGTGAGCAGTTCTTC | CASSLETSGSREQFF
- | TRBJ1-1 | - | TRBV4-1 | TGCGCCAGCAGCTCTACCCCAGGGAGGGGGGGCATGAACACTGAAGCTTTCTTT | CASSSTPGRGGMNTEAFF
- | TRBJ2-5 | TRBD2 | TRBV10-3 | TGTGCCATCAGTGAGCTAGCGGGAGGGCCAGAGACCCAGTACTTC | CAISELAGGPETQYF
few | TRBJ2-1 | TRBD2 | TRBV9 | TGTGCCAGCAGCGTTGGACTAGCGGGAGCCAATGAGCAGTTCTTC | CASSVGLAGANEQFF
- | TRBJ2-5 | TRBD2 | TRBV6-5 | TGTGCCAGCAGTTACGGCCTAGCGGGGTCGGAGACCCAGTACTTC | CASSYGLAGSETQYF
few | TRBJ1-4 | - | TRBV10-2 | TGCGCCAGCAGTGAGGGTGAAAAACTGTTTTTT | CASSEGEKLFF
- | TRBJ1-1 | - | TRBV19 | TGTGCCAGTAGTCTCCAGGAGAGCACTGAAGCTTTCTTT | CASSLQESTEAFF
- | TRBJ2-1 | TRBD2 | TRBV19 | TGTGCCAGTAGCGCGGGGACTAGCGGGAGTGGGTCCTACAATGAGCAGTTCTTC | CASSAGTSGSGSYNEQFF
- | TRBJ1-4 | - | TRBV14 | TGTGCCAGCAGTCAGTCCCCCACAACTGCAACTAATGAAAAACTGTTTTTT | CASSQSPTTATNEKLFF
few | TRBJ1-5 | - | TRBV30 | TGTGCCTGGAGTGGCGGTCCCTATGGGGGCAATCAGCCCCAGCATTTT | CAWSGGPYGGNQPQHF
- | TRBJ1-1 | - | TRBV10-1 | TGCGCCAGCAGTGAGTCGCGGGGAATTGAAGCTTTCTTT | CASSESRGIEAFF
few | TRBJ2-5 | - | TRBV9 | TGTGCCAGCAGCGTAGATCCGACCCAAGAGACCCAGTACTTC | CASSVDPTQETQYF
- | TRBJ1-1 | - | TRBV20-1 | TGCAGTGCAGGGGAGAACACTGAAGCTTTCTTT | CSAGENTEAFF
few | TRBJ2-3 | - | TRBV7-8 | TGTGCCAGCAGCCCGACCCCCTACACGCAGTATTTT | CASSPTPYTQYF
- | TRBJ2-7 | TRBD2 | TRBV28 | TGTGCCAGCAGTTTATGGGGCGGGGGACCCTACGAGCAGTACTTC | CASSLWGGGPYEQYF
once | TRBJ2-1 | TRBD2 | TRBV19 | TGTGCCAGTAGTATTTCTAGCGGGAGCTTGAATGAGCAGTTCTTC | CASSISSGSLNEQFF
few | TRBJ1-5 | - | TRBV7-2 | TGTGCCAGCAGCTTAGCTTGGACCCGAATCGGCCAGCATTTT | CASSLAWTRIGQHF
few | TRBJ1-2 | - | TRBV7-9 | TGTGCCAGCAGCTCCCCGGACAGACCTACTACTTATGGCTACACCTTC | CASSSPDRPTTYGYTF
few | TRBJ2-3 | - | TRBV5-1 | TGCGCCAGCAGCCCGTCGGTGGGCACAGATACGCAGTATTTT | CASSPSVGTDTQYF
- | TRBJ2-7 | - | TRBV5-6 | TGTGCCAGCAGCCGGCCCCCATCAGGGCCCCCCTACGAGCAGTACTTC | CASSRPPSGPPYEQYF
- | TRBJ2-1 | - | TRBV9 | TGTGCCAGCAGCGTAGGCGGACCCCTTGGGAATGAGCAGTTCTTC | CASSVGGPLGNEQFF
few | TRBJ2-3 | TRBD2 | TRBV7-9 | TGTGCCAGCAGCCCTATGGCGGGAGGGCGCACAGATACGCAGTATTTT | CASSPMAGGRTDTQYF
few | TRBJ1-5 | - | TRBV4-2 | TGTGCCAGCAGCCAAGCCTCGGAGGGGGGGTGGCAGCCCCAGCATTTT | CASSQASEGGWQPQHF